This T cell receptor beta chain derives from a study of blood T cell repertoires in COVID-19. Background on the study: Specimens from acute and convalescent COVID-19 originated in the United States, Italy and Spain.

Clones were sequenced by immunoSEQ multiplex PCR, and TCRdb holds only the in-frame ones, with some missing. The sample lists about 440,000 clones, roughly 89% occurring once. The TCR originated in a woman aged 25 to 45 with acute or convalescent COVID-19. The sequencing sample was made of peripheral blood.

The CDR3 here is CASSLTGRGEKLFF. CDR3 in DNA: TGTGCCAGCAGCCTTACAGGGCGAGGGGAAAAACTGTTTTTT. The genes are TRBV9 and TRBJ1-4, with D perhaps TRBD1 (6 bases). The germline V gene encodes CDR1 SGDLS and CDR2 YYNGEE. CDR3 size: 14 residues. Deletions cut 4 bases from V and 8 bases from J, with 15 bases between. The full variable domain, in which reference TRBV9 and TRBJ1-4 provide the parts outside the CDR3, is DSGVTQTPKHLITATGQRVTLRCSPRSGDLSVYWYQQSLDQGLQFLIQYYNGEERAKGNILERFSAQQFPDLHSELNLSSLELGDSALYFCASSLTGRGEKLFFGSGTQLSVL.